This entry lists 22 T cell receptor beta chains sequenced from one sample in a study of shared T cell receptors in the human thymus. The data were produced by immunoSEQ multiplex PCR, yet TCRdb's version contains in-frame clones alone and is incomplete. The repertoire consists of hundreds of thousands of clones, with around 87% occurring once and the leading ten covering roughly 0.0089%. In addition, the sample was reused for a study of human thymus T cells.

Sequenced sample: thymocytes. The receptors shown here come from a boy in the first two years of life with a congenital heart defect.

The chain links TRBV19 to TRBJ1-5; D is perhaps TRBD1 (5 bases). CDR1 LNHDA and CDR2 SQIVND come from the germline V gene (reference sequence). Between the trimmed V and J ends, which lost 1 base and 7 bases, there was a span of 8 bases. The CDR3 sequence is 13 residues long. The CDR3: CASSIAGDQPQHF. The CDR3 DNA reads TGTGCCAGTAGTATAGCGGGGGACCAGCCCCAGCATTTT.

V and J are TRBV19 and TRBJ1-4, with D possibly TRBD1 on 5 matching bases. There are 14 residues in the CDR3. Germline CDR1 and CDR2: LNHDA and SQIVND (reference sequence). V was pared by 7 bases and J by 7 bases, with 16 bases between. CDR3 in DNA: TGTGCCAGTAAATTCCTAGGGGAAGGTGAAAAACTGTTTTTT. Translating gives CASKFLGEGEKLFF.

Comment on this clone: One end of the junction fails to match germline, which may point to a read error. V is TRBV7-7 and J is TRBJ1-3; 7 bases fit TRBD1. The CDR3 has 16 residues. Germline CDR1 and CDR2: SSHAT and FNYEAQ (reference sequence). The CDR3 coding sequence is TGTGCTAGCAGCGACCCCGGAGGGGGCACTGGAAACACCATATATTTT. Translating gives CASSDPGGGTGNTIYF.

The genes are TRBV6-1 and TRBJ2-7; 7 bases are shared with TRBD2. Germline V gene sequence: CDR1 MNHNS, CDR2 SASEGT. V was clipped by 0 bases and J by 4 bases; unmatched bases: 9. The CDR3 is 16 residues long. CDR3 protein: CASSEAVQGGIYEQYF. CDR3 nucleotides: TGTGCCAGCAGTGAAGCAGTTCAGGGAGGGATTTACGAGCAGTACTTC.

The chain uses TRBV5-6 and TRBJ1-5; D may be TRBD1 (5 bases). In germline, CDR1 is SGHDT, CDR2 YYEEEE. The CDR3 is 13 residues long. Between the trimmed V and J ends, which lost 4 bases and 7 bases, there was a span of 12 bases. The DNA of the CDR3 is TGTGCCAGCAGCCAAAATAGGGGCCAGCCCCAGCATTTT. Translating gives CASSQNRGQPQHF. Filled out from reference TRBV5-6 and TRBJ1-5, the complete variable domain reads DAGVTQSPTHLIKTRGQQVTLRCSPKSGHDTVSWYQQALGQGPQFIFQYYEEEERQRGNFPDRFSGHQFPNYSSELNVNALLLGDSALYLCASSQNRGQPQHFGDGTRLSIL.

The CDR3 sequence is CASSPGQGDQPQHF. The DNA for the CDR3 is TGTGCCAGCAGCCCCGGACAGGGAGACCAGCCCCAGCATTTT. This chain joins TRBV5-6 and TRBJ1-5; 8 bases agree with TRBD1. V was clipped by 4 bases and J by 7 bases; unmatched bases: 7. The CDR3 covers 14 residues. CDR1 SGHDT and CDR2 YYEEEE come from the germline V gene.

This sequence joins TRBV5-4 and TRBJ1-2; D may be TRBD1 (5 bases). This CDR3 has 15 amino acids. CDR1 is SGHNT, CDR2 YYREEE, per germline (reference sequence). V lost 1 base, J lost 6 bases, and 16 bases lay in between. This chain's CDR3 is CASSLMGGRFHGYTF. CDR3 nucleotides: TGTGCCAGCAGCTTGATGGGGGGTCGGTTCCATGGCTACACCTTC.

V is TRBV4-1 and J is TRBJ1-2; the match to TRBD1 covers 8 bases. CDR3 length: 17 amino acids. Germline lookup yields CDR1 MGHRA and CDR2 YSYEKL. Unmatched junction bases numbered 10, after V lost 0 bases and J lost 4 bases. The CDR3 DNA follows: TGCGCCAGCAGCCAAGATCCCGATGGGGACAGGTGCTATGGCTACACCTTC. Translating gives CASSQDPDGDRCYGYTF.

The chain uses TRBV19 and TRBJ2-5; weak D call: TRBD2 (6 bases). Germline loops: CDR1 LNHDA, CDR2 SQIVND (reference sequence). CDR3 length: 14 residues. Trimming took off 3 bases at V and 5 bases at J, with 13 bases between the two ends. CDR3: CASSIDLRGETQYF. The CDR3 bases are TGTGCCAGTAGTATCGATTTACGGGGGGAGACCCAGTACTTC.

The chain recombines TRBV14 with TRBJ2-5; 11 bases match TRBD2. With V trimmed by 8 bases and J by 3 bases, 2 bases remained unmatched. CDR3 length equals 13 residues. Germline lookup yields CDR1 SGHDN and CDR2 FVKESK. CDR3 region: CASASGGKETQYF. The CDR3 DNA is TGTGCCAGCGCTAGCGGGGGGAAAGAGACCCAGTACTTC.

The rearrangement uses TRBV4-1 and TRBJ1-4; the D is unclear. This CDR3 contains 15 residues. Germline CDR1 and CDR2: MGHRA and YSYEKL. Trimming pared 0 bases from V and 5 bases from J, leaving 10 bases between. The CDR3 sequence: CASSQDKQFNEKLFF. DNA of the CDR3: TGCGCCAGCAGCCAAGATAAACAGTTCAATGAAAAACTGTTTTTT.

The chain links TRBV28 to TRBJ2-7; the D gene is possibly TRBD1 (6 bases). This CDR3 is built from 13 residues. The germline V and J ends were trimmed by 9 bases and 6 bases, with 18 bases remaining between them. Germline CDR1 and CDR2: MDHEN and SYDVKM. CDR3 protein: CARHFTGLFEQYF. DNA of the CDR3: TGTGCCAGACACTTTACAGGGTTGTTCGAGCAGTACTTC.

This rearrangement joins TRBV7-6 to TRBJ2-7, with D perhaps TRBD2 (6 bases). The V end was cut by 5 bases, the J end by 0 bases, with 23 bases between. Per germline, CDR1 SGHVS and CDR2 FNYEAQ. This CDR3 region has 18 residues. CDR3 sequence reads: CASSPRHPPSASSYEQYF. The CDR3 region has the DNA TGTGCCAGCAGCCCCCGACACCCACCTAGCGCCAGCTCCTACGAGCAGTACTTC.

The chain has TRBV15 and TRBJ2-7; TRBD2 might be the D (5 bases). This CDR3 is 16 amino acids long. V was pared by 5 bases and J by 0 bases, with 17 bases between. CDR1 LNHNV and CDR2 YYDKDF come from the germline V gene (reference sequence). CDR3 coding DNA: TGTGCCACCAGCGGACCTCTGAGCGGCAACTCCTACGAGCAGTACTTC. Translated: CATSGPLSGNSYEQYF.

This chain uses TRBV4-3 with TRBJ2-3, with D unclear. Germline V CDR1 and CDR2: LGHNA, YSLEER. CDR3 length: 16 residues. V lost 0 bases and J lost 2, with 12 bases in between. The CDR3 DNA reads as TGCGCCAGCAGCCAAGATGGAGTGGCCTTCACAGATACGCAGTATTTT. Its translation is CASSQDGVAFTDTQYF.

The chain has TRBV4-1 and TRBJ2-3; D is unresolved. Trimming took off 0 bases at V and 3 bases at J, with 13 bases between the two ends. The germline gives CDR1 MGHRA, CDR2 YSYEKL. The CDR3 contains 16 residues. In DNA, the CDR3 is TGCGCCAGCAGCCAAGATGAGCAGGTATCTACAGATACGCAGTATTTT. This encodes CASSQDEQVSTDTQYF.

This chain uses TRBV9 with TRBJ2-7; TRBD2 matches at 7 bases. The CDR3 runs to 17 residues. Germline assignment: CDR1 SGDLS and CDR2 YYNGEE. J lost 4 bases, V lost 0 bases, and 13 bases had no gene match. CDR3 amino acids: CASSVVLGGGFPYEQYF. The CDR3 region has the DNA TGTGCCAGCAGCGTAGTCCTAGGCGGGGGTTTTCCATACGAGCAGTACTTC.

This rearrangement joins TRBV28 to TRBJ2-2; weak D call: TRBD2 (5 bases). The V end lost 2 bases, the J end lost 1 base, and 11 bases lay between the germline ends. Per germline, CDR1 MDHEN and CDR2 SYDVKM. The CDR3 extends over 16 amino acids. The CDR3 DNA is TGTGCCAGCAGTTTAATGGAGGCAAGGAACACCGGGGAGCTGTTTTTT. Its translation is CASSLMEARNTGELFF.

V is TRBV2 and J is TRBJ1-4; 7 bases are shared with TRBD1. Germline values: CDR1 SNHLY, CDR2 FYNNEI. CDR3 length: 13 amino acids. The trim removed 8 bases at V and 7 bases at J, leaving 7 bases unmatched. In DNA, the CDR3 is TGTGCCAGCCGACAGGGACCAATTGAAAAACTGTTTTTT. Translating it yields CASRQGPIEKLFF. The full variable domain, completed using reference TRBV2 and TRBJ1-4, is EPEVTQTPSHQVTQMGQEVILRCVPISNHLYFYWYRQILGQKVEFLVSFYNNEISEKSEIFDDQFSVERPDGSNFTLKIRSTKLEDSAMYFCASRQGPIEKLFFGSGTQLSVL.

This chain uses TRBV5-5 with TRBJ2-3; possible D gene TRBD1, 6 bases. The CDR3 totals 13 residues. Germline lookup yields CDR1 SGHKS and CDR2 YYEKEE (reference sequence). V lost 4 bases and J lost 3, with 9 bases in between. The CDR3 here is CASSADSTDTQYF. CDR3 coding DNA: TGTGCCAGCAGCGCGGACAGTACAGATACGCAGTATTTT.

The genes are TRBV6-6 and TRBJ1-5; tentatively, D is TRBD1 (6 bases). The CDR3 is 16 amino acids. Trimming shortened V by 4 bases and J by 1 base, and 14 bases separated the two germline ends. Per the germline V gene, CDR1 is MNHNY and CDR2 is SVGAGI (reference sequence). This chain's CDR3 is CASSWNREWSNQPQHF. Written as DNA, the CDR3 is TGTGCCAGCAGTTGGAACAGGGAGTGGAGCAATCAGCCCCAGCATTTT.

The CDR3 nucleotides read TGTGCCAGTAGTATGGAGTCCAGGGGGTTCAATCAGCCCCAGCATTTT. It encodes CASSMESRGFNQPQHF. This chain links TRBV19 with TRBJ1-5; 7 bases line up with TRBD1. The CDR3 has 16 residues. The J segment lost 3 bases and the V segment lost 3 bases, leaving 8 bases of the junction unmatched. Germline V gene data show CDR1 as LNHDA and CDR2 as SQIVND (reference sequence).